These 9 T cell receptor beta chains were sequenced from one sample in a study of T cell repertoires in cytomegalovirus infection. TCRdb analysed the reads with MiXCR anew, one entry per CDR3 protein. The sample lists about 310,000 distinct CDR3 sequences; 15% to 20% were seen once. Sequencing input: PBMCs. The receptors come from a human donor in good health (CMV status not recorded). Some clones in this sample may be carry-over from other donors' samples.

In this sample, this clonotype turned up many times. The chain links TRBV20-1 to TRBJ1-1; D unresolved. Looked up from germline, CDR1 is DFQATT and CDR2 is SNEGSKA (reference sequence). This CDR3 spans 14 amino acids. Between the trimmed V and J ends, which lost 3 bases and 1 base, there was a span of 12 bases. In DNA form, the CDR3 reads TGCAGTGCTAGGGGAGAGAGTGGGAACACTGAAGCTTTCTTT. Its protein is CSARGESGNTEAFF.

There are many counts of this clonotype. J is TRBJ2-5 and V is TRBV28; 11 bases agree with TRBD2. The CDR3 spans 14 residues. The J segment lost 2 bases and the V segment lost 11 bases, leaving 7 bases of the junction unmatched. From germline, CDR1 is MDHEN and CDR2 SYDVKM. CDR3 coding DNA: TGTGCCGGCCACACTAGCGGGGGTCAAGAGACCCAGTACTTC. Translation: CAGHTSGGQETQYF.

The V call is TRBV20-1, the J call TRBJ2-1, with 9 bases fitting TRBD2. The CDR3 covers 13 residues. Per the germline V gene, CDR1 is DFQATT and CDR2 is SNEGSKA (reference sequence). The V gene end was trimmed by 4 bases and the J gene end by 7 bases; junction bases not matched to a gene: 5. The DNA of the CDR3 is TGCAGTGCTACGGGACTAGCAAGAAATGAGCAGTTCTTC. This codes for CSATGLARNEQFF.

The V and J genes are TRBV5-1 and TRBJ2-3; D may be TRBD2 (5 bases). CDR3 length: 15 residues. Trimming removed 7 bases from V and 1 base from J, with 16 bases in between. Per the germline V gene, CDR1 is SGHRS and CDR2 is YFSETQ. This chain's CDR3 is CASSNGILRTDTQYF. Written as DNA, the CDR3 is TGCGCCAGCTCCAACGGGATCCTCCGCACAGATACGCAGTATTTT.

The V call is TRBV7-2, the J call TRBJ2-3; the match to TRBD2 covers 10 bases. CDR3 size: 15 residues. V gave up 4 bases and J gave up 7 bases; unmatched junction bases: 8. The V gene's germline CDR1 is SGHTA and CDR2 FQGNSA. CDR3 sequence (DNA): TGTGCCAGCAGCTCCCCGGGACTAGCGTTTAATACGCAGTATTTT. Protein: CASSSPGLAFNTQYF.

This clonotype was seen a handful of times. V is TRBV10-3 and J is TRBJ1-1; weak D call: TRBD1 (5 bases). CDR3 length equals 13 residues. V was trimmed by 6 bases and J by 2 bases, leaving 10 bases between them. The V gene's germline CDR1 is ENHRY and CDR2 SYGVKD. The CDR3 DNA reads as TGTGCCATCAGCCGGGGACTTAACACTGAAGCTTTCTTT. This encodes CAISRGLNTEAFF.

This clonotype was counted at least ten times. V is TRBV7-8 and J is TRBJ2-3; TRBD2 matches at 8 bases. J was trimmed by 1 base and V by 2 bases; bases with no gene match: 2. CDR1 is SGHVS and CDR2 is FQNEAQ in the germline V gene. This CDR3 has 15 amino acids. CDR3 sequence reads: CASSLMRGGTDTQYF. In DNA, the CDR3 is TGTGCCAGCAGCTTAATGCGGGGGGGCACAGATACGCAGTATTTT. The full variable domain, completed using reference TRBV7-8 and TRBJ2-3, is GAGVSQSPRYKVAKRGQDVALRCDPISGHVSLFWYQQALGQGPEFLTYFQNEAQLDKSGLPSDRFFAERPEGSVSTLKIQRTQQEDSAVYLCASSLMRGGTDTQYFGPGTRLTVL.

This clonotype was found many times. The V gene is TRBV20-1, the J gene TRBJ2-3; possible D gene TRBD2, 6 bases. V was shortened by 3 bases and J by 2 bases, with 15 bases between the two germline ends. The length of the CDR3 is 15 residues. Germline CDR1 is DFQATT and CDR2 is SNEGSKA (reference sequence). CDR3 sequence reads: CSASALAGLTDTQYF. The CDR3 DNA follows: TGCAGTGCTAGTGCTCTGGCGGGGCTCACAGATACGCAGTATTTT.

This clonotype was detected many times. The chain couples TRBV7-2 to TRBJ1-6, with 7 bases aligning to TRBD1. Germline V gene data show CDR1 as SGHTA and CDR2 as FQGNSA. V lost 1 base and J lost 5; bases outside the gene matches: 2. The CDR3 has 15 amino acids. The CDR3 region is CASSLGDRDNSPLHF. CDR3 nucleotide sequence: TGTGCCAGCAGCTTAGGGGACAGAGATAATTCACCCCTCCACTTT.